Following are 12 T cell receptor beta chains from one sample sequenced in a study of blood T cell repertoires in COVID-19. TCRdb keeps only in-frame clones here, not all; method: immunoSEQ multiplex PCR. The sample records over 200,000 clones, around nine tenths being singletons. Specimen: peripheral blood. The source of these receptors is a man aged 55 to 70 who had recovered from COVID-19.

The CDR3 nucleotides are TGCGCCAGCAGCCCAGGGACTAGCGGGAGGAAGGCCTACAATGAGCAGTTCTTC. This codes for CASSPGTSGRKAYNEQFF. This sequence joins TRBV5-1 and TRBJ2-1; 15 bases agree with TRBD2. V was clipped by 4 bases and J by 2 bases; unmatched bases: 7. CDR1 and CDR2 from the germline V gene are SGHRS and YFSETQ. There are 18 residues in the CDR3. Using reference TRBV5-1 and TRBJ2-1 for the parts outside the CDR3, the full variable domain is KAGVTQTPRYLIKTRGQQVTLSCSPISGHRSVSWYQQTPGQGLQFLFEYFSETQRNKGNFPGRFSGRQFSNSRSEMNVSTLELGDSALYLCASSPGTSGRKAYNEQFFGPGTRLTVL.

CDR3 DNA: TGTGCCAGCAGCTTAGTGGGACAGGGGGCTTACGAGCAGTACTTC. Residues: CASSLVGQGAYEQYF. This sequence joins TRBV7-9 and TRBJ2-7; the match to TRBD1 covers 12 bases. The V and J ends lost 1 base and 4 bases, in that order; junction bases with no gene match: 2. Germline V gives CDR1 SEHNR, CDR2 FQNEAQ (reference sequence). The CDR3 loop spans 15 amino acids.

This sequence joins TRBV5-8 and TRBJ2-3; D is unresolved. Germline CDR1 is SGHTS and CDR2 is YDEGEE. The CDR3 consists of 13 residues. Between the trimmed V and J ends, which lost 0 bases and 3 bases, there was a span of 5 bases. The CDR3: CASSLDMTDTQYF. The CDR3 nucleotides read TGTGCCAGCAGCTTGGATATGACAGATACGCAGTATTTT.

The genes are TRBV27 and TRBJ2-7; 9 bases match TRBD1. The CDR3 consists of 15 residues. CDR1 is MNHEY, CDR2 SMNVEV, per germline (reference sequence). V was clipped by 5 bases and J by 9 bases; unmatched bases: 14. The CDR3 loop is CASSILRGQGLRQYF. The CDR3 region has the DNA TGTGCCAGCAGTATCCTCCGAGGACAGGGGTTGAGGCAGTACTTC.

In its sample, this clone was seen once. The chain combines TRBV27 with TRBJ2-7, with 10 bases matching TRBD1. V trimming: 6 bases; J trimming: 4 bases; junction bases outside the gene matches: 9. CDR1 is MNHEY and CDR2 is SMNVEV in the germline V gene (reference sequence). The CDR3 is 15 residues long. The CDR3 sequence is CASRVPGTGDYEQYF. DNA of the CDR3: TGTGCCAGCAGAGTTCCCGGGACAGGGGATTACGAGCAGTACTTC.

The chain employs TRBV9 and TRBJ1-5; TRBD1 aligns across 7 bases. J lost 7 bases, V lost 0 bases, and 4 bases had no gene match. CDR1 is SGDLS, CDR2 YYNGEE, per germline. The CDR3 is 14 residues long. The CDR3 region is CASSVEGARQPQHF. The DNA for the CDR3 is TGTGCCAGCAGCGTAGAGGGGGCGAGGCAGCCCCAGCATTTT. Filled out from reference TRBV9 and TRBJ1-5, the complete variable domain reads DSGVTQTPKHLITATGQRVTLRCSPRSGDLSVYWYQQSLDQGLQFLIQYYNGEERAKGNILERFSAQQFPDLHSELNLSSLELGDSALYFCASSVEGARQPQHFGDGTRLSIL.

Written as DNA, the CDR3 is TGTGCCAGCAGCTTAGACAACAGCGGGGAGCAGTACTTC. As protein: CASSLDNSGEQYF. This chain joins TRBV7-3 and TRBJ2-7; tentative D call: TRBD2 (6 bases). Germline V CDR1 and CDR2: SGHTA, FQGTGA. The V and J ends lost 2 bases and 7 bases respectively, with 12 bases between them. The CDR3 covers 13 residues.

V and J are TRBV18 and TRBJ2-3, with D possibly TRBD2 on 5 matching bases. The germline CDR1 and CDR2 sequences are KGHSH and LQKENI. This CDR3 comprises 17 residues. V was shortened by 0 bases and J by 2 bases, with 15 bases between the two germline ends. Here the CDR3 reads CASSPPAPADYTDTQYF. In DNA, the CDR3 is TGTGCCAGCTCACCACCCGCCCCGGCTGACTACACAGATACGCAGTATTTT.

Worth noting for this clone: Its ends do not fully match the called genes, so a read error is possible. CDR3 protein: CARSAGGRGFLREQYF. The CDR3 nucleotides are TGTGCCCGCAGCGCCGGGGGGCGGGGGTTTCTGAGGGAGCAGTACTTC. The V gene is TRBV3-1 (or the pseudogene TRBV3-2), the J gene TRBJ2-7; perhaps TRBD2 as D (7 bases). Germline CDR1 is LGHDT and CDR2 is YNNKEL (reference sequence). CDR3 size: 16 residues.

This rearrangement joins TRBV27 to TRBJ2-7; D perhaps matches TRBD2 (6 bases). From germline, CDR1 is MNHEY and CDR2 SMNVEV (reference sequence). The CDR3 has 12 amino acids. Trimming removed 5 bases from V and 6 bases from J, with 11 bases in between. As DNA, the CDR3 is TGTGCCAGCAGTGACCGGAGGGTCGAGCAGTACTTC. It encodes CASSDRRVEQYF.

V usage is TRBV28 and J usage is TRBJ2-7, with TRBD1 matching 11 bases. This CDR3 region has 14 residues. In germline, CDR1 is MDHEN, CDR2 SYDVKM. With V trimmed by 6 bases and J by 4 bases, 5 bases remained unmatched. CDR3 sequence: CASSLDRGRYEQYF. CDR3 bases: TGTGCCAGCAGCTTGGACAGGGGGCGATACGAGCAGTACTTC.

The rearrangement joins TRBV11-3 to TRBJ2-2; the match to TRBD2 covers 9 bases. The ends lost 3 bases at V and 7 bases at J; junction bases unmatched: 12. The CDR3 totals 17 residues. Looked up from germline, CDR1 is SGHNT and CDR2 is YENEEA. For the CDR3, the DNA is TGTGCCAGCAGCTTGTACGGGCGGGAGGGCCGCGGCGGGGAGCTGTTTTTT. Its translation is CASSLYGREGRGGELFF.